This T cell receptor (beta chain) appears in the sequencing data of a study of identical twins. Points from the study as a whole: Beta clonotypes that were abundant in cord blood contained fewer insertions, a pattern absent from memory repertoires.

TCRdb used MiXCR to reprocess the 5' RACE reads, holding one entry per CDR3 protein. The table lists 550,000 to 700,000 distinct CDR3 sequences, around 9.6% of them singletons. This clonotype appeared many times. The antigen remains undetermined. J lost 4 bases, V lost 4 bases, and 9 bases had no gene match. The germline gives CDR1 DFQATT, CDR2 SNEGSKA (reference sequence). The CDR3 covers 15 residues. The same data also contributed to another study, on yellow fever vaccine responses in identical twins.

V and J are TRBV20-1 and TRBJ2-5; 10 bases are shared with TRBD2. Material for sequencing was PBMCs. The TCR originated in a woman under 30 in good health. CDR3 in amino acids: CSANLAGAPGETQYF. Written as DNA, the CDR3 is TGCAGTGCTAACCTAGCGGGGGCGCCGGGAGAGACCCAGTACTTC.